This TCR beta chain was documented in a study of control samples from healthy donors and cancer patients. The V and J ends lost 1 base and 2 bases respectively, with 9 bases between them. CDR3 length equals 15 residues. Germline V gene data show CDR1 as SGDLS and CDR2 as YYNGEE. Sequenced by immunoSEQ multiplex PCR; TCRdb stores in-frame clones only, minus some. The sample consists of roughly 130,000 clones, approximately 94% of them appearing once. J is TRBJ1-4 and V is TRBV9; D is uncertain. This sequence originates from a man aged 30 to 39 in good health. Sequenced sample: blood. The DNA of the CDR3 is TGTGCCAGCAGCGTACTAGGAAGCACTAATGAAAAACTGTTTTTT. This sequence encodes CASSVLGSTNEKLFF.